A single count supports the clone carrying this T cell receptor beta chain. Its matching antigen is unknown. TCRdb's table, derived via immunoSEQ multiplex PCR, lists solely in-frame clones and lacks some. Among about 24,000 clones listed, roughly 89% were seen once. The sample originates from a study of chemoradiotherapy in HPV16-positive cancers. Study-wide results and caveats: The functional HPV-specific definition rests on just a couple of HPV16-positive patients. Better recurrence-free survival went with HPV-responsive T-cell expansion in HPV16-positive patients.

This specimen consisted of blood, obtained from a patient who underwent chemoradiotherapy. This TCR derives from a human donor with HPV-associated anogenital cancer.

The CDR3 coding sequence is TGTGCCAGCAGTTACCAAACTAGTGGCGAGCAGTACTTC. Protein product: CASSYQTSGEQYF. The chain joins TRBV6-5 to TRBJ2-7; maybe TRBD2 (5 bases). The CDR3 runs 13 residues. Trimming took off 2 bases at V and 6 bases at J, with 11 bases between the two ends. Germline lookup yields CDR1 MNHEY and CDR2 SVGAGI.